These T cell receptor beta chains were read from a single sample in a study of Ad26.COV2.S vaccination and SARS-CoV-2 variants. Measured with immunoSEQ multiplex PCR; TCRdb has only the in-frame clones, and not every one. The sample has hundreds of thousands of clones; about 85% are singletons. Source: peripheral blood, taken in a trial of Ad26.COV2.S vaccine versus placebo. The receptors originated from a person aged 18-60 years who received the Ad26.COV2.S COVID-19 vaccine or a placebo. Each CDR3 is given with its conserved first and last residue. D genes are given only for firm matches. Some rows have no size entry. The others give once, few or many, or a class for an expanded clone.

v_call: TRBV10-3
clone_size: .
j_call: TRBJ1-1
d_call: .
cdr3_aa: CAISGRGGEDSTEAFF
cdr3_nt: TGTGCCATCAGTGGGAGGGGAGGGGAGGACTCCACTGAAGCTTTCTTT

v_call: TRBV7-9
clone_size: .
j_call: TRBJ2-1
d_call: TRBD2
cdr3_aa: CASSPGLAFYNEQFF
cdr3_nt: TGTGCCAGCAGCCCGGGACTAGCGTTCTACAATGAGCAGTTCTTC

v_call: TRBV7-2
clone_size: .
j_call: TRBJ2-1
d_call: TRBD2
cdr3_aa: CASSSGAGGPYEQFF
cdr3_nt: TGTGCCAGCAGCTCTGGAGCGGGGGGGCCGTATGAGCAGTTCTTC

v_call: TRBV7-2
clone_size: .
j_call: TRBJ2-1
d_call: TRBD2
cdr3_aa: CASSPTSGGTTEQFF
cdr3_nt: TGTGCCAGCAGCCCGACTAGCGGGGGGACCACCGAGCAGTTCTTC

v_call: TRBV6-2/TRBV6-3
clone_size: .
j_call: TRBJ2-7
d_call: .
cdr3_aa: CASSNPRSYEQYF
cdr3_nt: TGTGCCAGCAGTAACCCTAGGAGTTACGAGCAGTACTTC

v_call: TRBV5-4
clone_size: .
j_call: TRBJ2-1
d_call: TRBD2
cdr3_aa: CASSPGGLVSYNEQFF
cdr3_nt: TGTGCCAGCAGCCCGGGAGGGCTAGTCTCCTACAATGAGCAGTTCTTC

v_call: TRBV25-1
clone_size: .
j_call: TRBJ1-2
d_call: TRBD1
cdr3_aa: CASSEYGAGGRANYGYTF
cdr3_nt: TGTGCCAGCAGTGAATATGGGGCAGGGGGTAGAGCTAACTATGGCTACACCTTC

v_call: TRBV27
clone_size: .
j_call: TRBJ2-1
d_call: .
cdr3_aa: CASSWASDPNNEQFF
cdr3_nt: TGTGCCAGCAGTTGGGCTAGCGATCCGAACAATGAGCAGTTCTTC

v_call: TRBV10-1
clone_size: .
j_call: TRBJ2-1
d_call: TRBD2
cdr3_aa: CASSSRLATNEQFF
cdr3_nt: TGCGCCAGCAGCTCAAGACTAGCGACAAATGAGCAGTTCTTC

v_call: TRBV4-1
clone_size: few
j_call: TRBJ1-6
d_call: .
cdr3_aa: CASSQALYSPLHF
cdr3_nt: TGCGCCAGCAGCCAAGCGCTGTATTCACCCCTCCACTTT

v_call: TRBV7-9
clone_size: .
j_call: TRBJ1-5
d_call: .
cdr3_aa: CASSRGQINQPQHF
cdr3_nt: TGTGCCAGCAGCCGCGGACAGATTAATCAGCCCCAGCATTTT

v_call: TRBV9
clone_size: few
j_call: TRBJ2-5
d_call: TRBD2
cdr3_aa: CASSSSGSFQETQYF
cdr3_nt: TGTGCCAGCAGCAGTAGCGGGAGCTTCCAAGAGACCCAGTACTTC

v_call: TRBV28
clone_size: .
j_call: TRBJ2-1
d_call: TRBD2
cdr3_aa: CASSSPGTSGSWYNEQFF
cdr3_nt: TGTGCCAGCAGTTCTCCCGGGACTAGCGGGAGTTGGTACAATGAGCAGTTCTTC

v_call: TRBV12-5
clone_size: .
j_call: TRBJ2-6
d_call: .
cdr3_aa: CASGLVRRGAGANVLTF
cdr3_nt: TGTGCTAGTGGTTTGGTTCGGAGAGGGGCTGGGGCCAACGTCCTGACTTTC

v_call: TRBV7-9
clone_size: once
j_call: TRBJ1-1
d_call: .
cdr3_aa: CASSQLPTQPGRAFF
cdr3_nt: TGTGCCAGCAGCCAACTCCCGACTCAACCTGGGAGAGCTTTCTTT

v_call: TRBV12-5
clone_size: .
j_call: TRBJ2-3
d_call: .
cdr3_aa: CASALRGATDTQYF
cdr3_nt: TGTGCTAGTGCTCTACGTGGGGCCACAGATACGCAGTATTTT

v_call: TRBV10-3
clone_size: .
j_call: TRBJ2-6
d_call: .
cdr3_aa: CAISGVGEGANVLTF
cdr3_nt: TGTGCCATCAGTGGGGTGGGGGAAGGGGCCAACGTCCTGACTTTC

v_call: TRBV5-6
clone_size: .
j_call: TRBJ1-1
d_call: .
cdr3_aa: CASSWHRTGNTEAFF
cdr3_nt: TGTGCCAGCAGCTGGCACCGGACTGGAAACACTGAAGCTTTCTTT

v_call: TRBV3-1/TRBV3-2
clone_size: once
j_call: TRBJ2-5
d_call: .
cdr3_aa: CASSQAAQVKETQYF
cdr3_nt: TGTGCCAGCAGCCAAGCTGCCCAGGTAAAGGAGACCCAGTACTTC

v_call: TRBV7-9
clone_size: .
j_call: TRBJ1-1
d_call: TRBD1
cdr3_aa: CASSPRQGATAEAFF
cdr3_nt: TGTGCCAGCAGCCCGCGACAGGGGGCGACGGCTGAAGCTTTCTTT

v_call: TRBV5-1
clone_size: .
j_call: TRBJ1-4
d_call: .
cdr3_aa: CASSEVHLNEKLFF
cdr3_nt: TGCGCCAGCAGCGAAGTTCATCTTAATGAAAAACTGTTTTTT

v_call: TRBV6-5
clone_size: .
j_call: TRBJ2-7
d_call: TRBD2
cdr3_aa: CASSPGGAYGYEQYF
cdr3_nt: TGTGCCAGCAGTCCCGGGGGGGCTTACGGGTACGAGCAGTACTTC

v_call: TRBV9
clone_size: .
j_call: TRBJ2-3
d_call: .
cdr3_aa: CASSVGIPSTDTQYF
cdr3_nt: TGTGCCAGCAGCGTAGGTATCCCTAGCACAGATACGCAGTATTTT

v_call: TRBV15
clone_size: .
j_call: TRBJ2-7
d_call: .
cdr3_aa: CATSRGNPNHEQYF
cdr3_nt: TGTGCCACCAGCAGAGGTAATCCTAACCACGAGCAGTACTTC

v_call: TRBV5-1
clone_size: once
j_call: TRBJ1-1
d_call: .
cdr3_aa: CASSPAGRARTEAFF
cdr3_nt: TGCGCCAGCAGCCCCGCGGGGCGTGCTCGCACTGAAGCTTTCTTT